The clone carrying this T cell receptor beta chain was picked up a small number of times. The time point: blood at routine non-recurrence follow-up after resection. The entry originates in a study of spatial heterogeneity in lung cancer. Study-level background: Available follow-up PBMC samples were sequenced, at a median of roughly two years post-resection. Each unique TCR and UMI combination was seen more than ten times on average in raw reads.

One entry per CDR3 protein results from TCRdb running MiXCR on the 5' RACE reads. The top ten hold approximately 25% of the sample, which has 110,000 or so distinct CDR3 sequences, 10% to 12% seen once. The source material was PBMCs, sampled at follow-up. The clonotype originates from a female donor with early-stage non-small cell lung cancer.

CDR3 sequence reads: CASSLPGGSYEQYV. CDR3 in DNA: TGCGCCAGCAGTCTACCGGGAGGGTCCTACGAGCAGTACGTC. The V gene is TRBV23-1, the J gene TRBJ2-7; TRBD2 matches at 8 bases. TRBV23-1 is sorted into the ORF group, with uncertain function. This CDR3 region has 14 residues. V trimming: 4 bases; J trimming: 1 base; junction bases outside the gene matches: 3.